Listed below are T cell receptor beta chains from one sample, sequenced in a study of OX40 agonist ivuxolimab in advanced cancers. TCRdb's table, derived via immunoSEQ multiplex PCR, lists solely in-frame clones and lacks some. The sample consists of 25,000 to 35,000 clones, more than 70% of them appearing once. The input for sequencing was CD4+ or CD8+ T cells sorted from blood, taken in a trial of the OX40 agonist ivuxolimab. Receptors were obtained from an adult with an advanced solid tumor such as melanoma, head and neck, liver or kidney cancer. Each CDR3 is given with its conserved first and last residue. The D gene is left open where the match is weak. The size of a clone is reported for some rows only, either as once, few or many, or as a class for expanded clones.

D gene	clone size	J gene	V gene	CDR3 protein	CDR3 DNA
-	-	TRBJ2-1	TRBV7-3	CASSPGYNEQFF	TGTGCCAGCAGCCCGGGGTACAATGAGCAGTTCTTC
-	-	TRBJ2-5	TRBV11-2	CASSWERMQETQYF	TGTGCCAGCAGCTGGGAGCGGATGCAAGAGACCCAGTACTTC
TRBD1	once	TRBJ2-4	TRBV27	CASSLDRILAKNIQYF	TGTGCCAGCAGTCTGGACAGGATTCTAGCCAAAAACATTCAGTACTTC
-	large	TRBJ2-1	TRBV7-3	CASSFGGWDEQFF	TGTGCCAGCAGCTTCGGGGGATGGGATGAGCAGTTCTTC
TRBD2	once	TRBJ2-1	TRBV5-4	CASSLAGRGGDRLEQFF	TGTGCCAGCAGCTTGGCCGGTAGGGGAGGGGATAGGCTTGAGCAGTTCTTC
-	-	TRBJ1-2	TRBV12-5	CASGLAGVHGYTF	TGTGCTAGTGGTTTGGCAGGGGTCCATGGCTACACCTTC
-	-	TRBJ2-3	TRBV11-1	CASSPLQGHLRDTQYF	TGTGCCAGCAGCCCCCTACAGGGCCACTTACGGGATACGCAGTATTTT
-	few	TRBJ1-1	TRBV7-9	CASSQRGNTEAFF	TGTGCCAGCAGCCAGCGAGGAAACACTGAAGCTTTCTTT
TRBD2	-	TRBJ2-1	TRBV30	CAWSVRTRGRAGNEQFF	TGTGCCTGGAGTGTACGTACCAGAGGGAGGGCGGGTAATGAGCAGTTCTTC
TRBD1	-	TRBJ2-5	TRBV11-2	CASSISGGRETQYF	TGTGCCAGCAGCATATCAGGGGGCAGGGAGACCCAGTACTTC
-	-	TRBJ1-1	TRBV7-2	CASSSLYTEAFF	TGTGCCAGCAGCTCGCTCTACACTGAAGCTTTCTTT
TRBD1	-	TRBJ1-3	TRBV23-1	CASSRKTGGNSGNTIYF	TGCGCCAGCAGTCGAAAGACAGGGGGAAACTCTGGAAACACCATATATTTT
-	-	TRBJ2-1	TRBV28	CASSLSRYNEQFF	TGTGCCAGCAGTTTGTCCAGATACAATGAGCAGTTCTTC
TRBD1	-	TRBJ2-5	TRBV7-9	CASSLRGQGWDF	TGTGCCAGCAGCCTCCGGGGACAGGGCTGGGACTTC
TRBD1	-	TRBJ1-6	TRBV7-2	CASSLVGQGLSSYNSPLHF	TGTGCCAGCAGCTTAGTTGGACAGGGGTTGAGCTCCTATAATTCACCCCTCCACTTT
-	-	TRBJ1-5	TRBV5-1	CASSWDGPYSNQPQHF	TGCGCCAGCAGCTGGGACGGCCCCTATAGCAATCAGCCCCAGCATTTT
-	-	TRBJ2-1	TRBV7-9	CASSRLVEQFF	TGTGCCAGCAGCCGACTAGTTGAGCAGTTCTTC
-	-	TRBJ2-5	TRBV30	CAWSVLSAIGETQYF	TGTGCCTGGAGTGTACTTTCGGCAATTGGGGAGACCCAGTACTTC
TRBD2	-	TRBJ2-6	TRBV9	CASGRAPGANVLTF	TGTGCCAGCGGGAGGGCGCCTGGGGCCAACGTCCTGACTTTC
TRBD1	-	TRBJ2-3	TRBV27	CASSHPTGEITDTQYF	TGTGCCAGCAGCCACCCGACAGGGGAAATCACAGATACGCAGTATTTT
-	-	TRBJ2-2	TRBV20-1	CSAKYVGELFF	TGCAGTGCCAAGTACGTCGGGGAGCTGTTTTTT
-	-	TRBJ1-5	TRBV7-9	CASSARQAGPQHF	TGTGCCAGCAGCGCCCGACAGGCTGGGCCCCAGCATTTT
TRBD2	-	TRBJ2-7	TRBV6-4	CASSGLAASYEQYF	TGTGCCAGCAGTGGACTAGCGGCCTCCTACGAGCAGTACTTC
-	-	TRBJ1-1	TRBV30	CAWSVNWRVNTEAFF	TGTGCCTGGAGTGTAAATTGGAGAGTGAACACTGAAGCTTTCTTT
-	-	TRBJ1-6	TRBV27	CASSLFGLNSPLHF	TGTGCCAGCAGTTTATTCGGACTTAATTCACCCCTCCACTTT
TRBD2	-	TRBJ2-3	TRBV28	CASIRGREGLADTQYF	TGTGCCAGCATCCGGGGGCGGGAGGGCCTCGCAGATACGCAGTATTTT
TRBD2	-	TRBJ2-1	TRBV5-6	CASSLKPLAGSGNEQFF	TGTGCCAGCAGCCTGAAGCCACTAGCGGGGAGTGGCAATGAGCAGTTCTTC
TRBD1	-	TRBJ1-1	TRBV4-1	CASNRDRENTEAFF	TGCGCCAGCAACCGGGACAGGGAGAACACTGAAGCTTTCTTT
TRBD2	few	TRBJ2-3	TRBV28	CASSPLKRGSTDTQYF	TGTGCCAGCAGTCCCCTAAAGCGGGGTAGCACAGATACGCAGTATTTT
TRBD2	-	TRBJ2-7	TRBV7-8	CASSLAWRESPYEQYF	TGTGCCAGCAGCTTAGCGTGGCGGGAGAGCCCCTACGAGCAGTACTTC
TRBD1	-	TRBJ2-5	TRBV9	CASSVGSLDRAQYF	TGTGCCAGCAGCGTAGGGTCTTTGGACAGGGCCCAGTACTTC
-	-	TRBJ1-1	TRBV5-4	CASSFPPTGPNTEAFF	TGTGCCAGCAGCTTTCCACCGACAGGACCAAACACTGAAGCTTTCTTT
-	-	TRBJ1-1	TRBV10-1	CATPEGGAGDAEAFF	TGCGCCACCCCCGAGGGGGGGGCGGGGGACGCTGAAGCTTTCTTT
-	-	TRBJ1-6	TRBV9	CASSVGEGGAAGSPLHF	TGTGCCAGCAGCGTAGGGGAGGGTGGGGCCGCAGGGTCACCCCTCCACTTT
-	few	TRBJ2-7	TRBV11-2	CASSWRRGYEQYF	TGTGCCAGCAGCTGGAGGAGAGGCTACGAGCAGTACTTC
-	-	TRBJ1-2	TRBV9	CASRGSYGYTF	TGTGCCAGCAGAGGCAGCTATGGCTACACCTTC
TRBD1	once	TRBJ2-3	TRBV7-9	CASRTGAATDTQYF	TGTGCCAGCAGAACAGGGGCAGCCACAGATACGCAGTATTTT
TRBD1	-	TRBJ2-3	TRBV5-4	CASSLSLDRVTADTQYF	TGTGCCAGCAGCTTGTCCCTCGACAGGGTTACGGCAGATACGCAGTATTTT
TRBD1	once	TRBJ2-3	TRBV23-1	CASSQTGTGTTDTQYF	TGCGCCAGCAGTCAAACCGGGACAGGGACCACAGATACGCAGTATTTT
-	-	TRBJ1-5	TRBV7-8	CASSHGGRNQPQHF	TGTGCCAGCAGCCACGGGGGGCGAAATCAGCCCCAGCATTTT
-	-	TRBJ2-6	TRBV6-7	CASSIVMHLQSRANVLTF	TGTGCCAGCAGTATAGTGATGCATTTACAAAGTCGGGCCAACGTCCTGACTTTC
-	-	TRBJ2-1	TRBV6-1	CASSAPRASYNEQFF	TGTGCCAGCAGCGCCCCCAGGGCCTCCTACAATGAGCAGTTCTTC
TRBD1	-	TRBJ2-1	TRBV10-3	CAISERQGGIVNEQFF	TGTGCCATCAGTGAAAGACAGGGGGGTATTGTCAATGAGCAGTTCTTC
-	-	TRBJ2-3	TRBV27	CASSWTTSSTDTQYF	TGTGCCAGCAGTTGGACAACCTCTAGCACAGATACGCAGTATTTT
-	-	TRBJ1-1	TRBV10-3	CAISEFEENTEAFF	TGTGCCATCAGTGAGTTCGAGGAAAACACTGAAGCTTTCTTT
-	medium-sized	TRBJ1-1	TRBV6-4	CASSDGSEGTEAFF	TGTGCCAGCAGTGACGGGAGCGAGGGCACTGAAGCTTTCTTT
TRBD1	-	TRBJ2-5	TRBV19	CASSTLQGAGRVETQYF	TGTGCCAGTAGTACCCTACAGGGGGCAGGGAGGGTAGAGACCCAGTACTTC
-	few	TRBJ2-1	TRBV15	CATSRAGVGYNEQFF	TGTGCCACCAGCAGAGCGGGGGTAGGCTACAATGAGCAGTTCTTC